These 25 T cell receptor beta chains were sequenced from one sample in a study of T cell responses to AZD1222 COVID-19 vaccine. Some clones are missing from TCRdb's copy, which holds only in-frame ones; the method was immunoSEQ multiplex PCR. The sample yields about 130,000 clones, 88% seen once. Sequences were derived from peripheral blood, sampled on day 0 of AZD1222 vaccination. The receptor source for this set is an adult in good health.

The chain recombines TRBV27 with TRBJ2-2, with no clear D. The CDR3 is 13 amino acids. The V and J ends lost 6 bases and 7 bases respectively, with 12 bases between them. CDR1 and CDR2 (germline): MNHEY, SMNVEV (reference sequence). CDR3 sequence: CASSLTRSGELFF. The CDR3 coding sequence is TGTGCCAGCAGCTTAACGAGGAGCGGGGAGCTGTTTTTT.

The chain uses TRBV18 and TRBJ1-6; TRBD1 aligns across 9 bases. CDR1 is KGHSH, CDR2 LQKENI, per germline. J lost 9 bases, V lost 3 bases, and 6 bases had no gene match. This CDR3 comprises 15 residues. In DNA form, the CDR3 reads TGTGCCAGCTCACCGGGACAGGGTATCCTTTCACCCCTCCACTTT. Protein product: CASSPGQGILSPLHF.

This clone was seen just once. The chain is built from TRBV7-8 and TRBJ2-7, with D hard to call. Germline lookup yields CDR1 SGHVS and CDR2 FQNEAQ. The V end was cut by 5 bases, the J end by 7 bases, with 9 bases between. The CDR3 length is 11 residues. CDR3 residues: CASSPQVEQYF. CDR3 nucleotides: TGTGCCAGCAGCCCGCAGGTTGAGCAGTACTTC.

This clone turned up a few times. V gene TRBV3-1 (or the pseudogene TRBV3-2) combines with J gene TRBJ1-4; D not certain. Trimming cost V 1 base and J 4 bases, with 4 bases left between them. Germline loops: CDR1 LGHDT, CDR2 YNNKEL (reference sequence). CDR3 length: 13 residues. Here the CDR3 reads CASSQGSNEKLFF. CDR3 DNA sequence: TGTGCCAGCAGCCAAGGGAGTAATGAAAAACTGTTTTTT.

This chain uses TRBV5-1 with TRBJ2-7; 8 bases are shared with TRBD1. The CDR3 runs 18 residues. Per germline, CDR1 SGHRS and CDR2 YFSETQ. The junction had 13 bases not matched to a gene; V was cut back by 2 bases and J by 0 bases. CDR3: CASSLGQGRRSSSYEQYF. In nucleotides, the CDR3 is TGCGCCAGCAGCTTAGGACAGGGTCGAAGATCGAGCTCCTACGAGCAGTACTTC.

This sequence joins TRBV21-1 and TRBJ1-3; the table's D call TRBD1 went unverified against the DNA. TRBV21-1 is designated a pseudogene. CDR3 size: 16 residues. The CDR3 coding sequence is TGTGCCAGCACTGCGGACACTTTTGTGTATAGGAACACCATATATTTT. Translation gives CASTADTFVYRNTIYF.

The V and J genes are TRBV5-8 and TRBJ2-5; 7 bases fit TRBD2. Germline assignment: CDR1 SGHTS and CDR2 YDEGEE. The CDR3 has 20 amino acids. The V gene end was trimmed by 4 bases and the J gene end by 2 bases; junction bases not matched to a gene: 23. Here the CDR3 reads CASSAPPGRFGSVGQETQYF. The DNA of the CDR3 is TGTGCCAGCAGCGCCCCCCCCGGGAGGTTTGGTTCGGTGGGGCAAGAGACCCAGTACTTC.

The chain has TRBV29-1 and TRBJ2-7; 11 bases are a match to TRBD1. Trimming at V came to 7 bases and at J to 7 bases, leaving 6 bases not matched to a gene. CDR1 is SQVTM and CDR2 is ANQGSEA in the germline V gene. This CDR3 has 12 residues. The CDR3: CSGGQGAGEQYF. CDR3 sequence (DNA): TGCAGCGGCGGACAGGGGGCGGGGGAGCAGTACTTC.

This chain links TRBV2 with TRBJ1-1; 9 bases align to TRBD1. The germline V gene has CDR1 SNHLY and CDR2 FYNNEI. The CDR3 loop spans 15 amino acids. V dropped 6 bases and J dropped 5; count of bases not matched to a gene: 10. In DNA form, the CDR3 reads TGTGCCAGCAGCCCTAGACAGGGGGTAACGACTGAAGCTTTCTTT. Encoded protein: CASSPRQGVTTEAFF.

The chain joins TRBV2 to TRBJ2-7; the D gene could be TRBD1 or TRBD2 (6 bases each). V lost 6 bases, J lost 0 bases, and 9 bases lay in between. The germline V gene has CDR1 SNHLY and CDR2 FYNNEI. This CDR3 has 13 residues. Written as DNA, the CDR3 is TGTGCCAGCAGGCGGGACAACTCCTACGAGCAGTACTTC. Its translation is CASRRDNSYEQYF.

This chain connects TRBV19 to TRBJ1-5; D gene uncertain. The germline V gene has CDR1 LNHDA and CDR2 SQIVND (reference sequence). Trimming removed 8 bases at V and 6 bases at J, with 14 bases between. The CDR3 loop spans 13 amino acids. The chain's CDR3 is CASGVGVGQPQHF. The CDR3 DNA reads as TGTGCCAGTGGGGTCGGGGTTGGTCAGCCCCAGCATTTT.

This clone appeared once. The chain joins TRBV10-3 to TRBJ2-4, with 8 bases fitting TRBD1. This CDR3 spans 13 amino acids. The trim removed 8 bases at V and 1 base at J, leaving 1 base unmatched. CDR1 ENHRY and CDR2 SYGVKD come from the germline V gene. The CDR3 region is CAIRDRAKNIQYF. The CDR3 DNA is TGTGCCATCCGGGACAGGGCCAAAAACATTCAGTACTTC.

The chain employs TRBV6-5 and TRBJ2-1; D is ambiguous. Between the trimmed V and J ends, which lost 7 bases and 2 bases, there was a span of 15 bases. The CDR3 totals 15 residues. CDR1 is MNHEY, CDR2 SVGAGI, per germline. This CDR3 is CASKDGIMTYNEQFF. In DNA, the CDR3 is TGTGCCAGCAAGGACGGCATTATGACCTACAATGAGCAGTTCTTC.

This clone came up once. V usage is TRBV2 and J usage is TRBJ1-1; tentatively, D is TRBD1 (6 bases). CDR1 and CDR2 from the germline V gene are SNHLY and FYNNEI. The CDR3 consists of 14 residues. The germline V and J ends were trimmed by 10 bases and 3 bases, with 18 bases remaining between them. The DNA of the CDR3 is TGTGCCACAGCCCGGGGGGGCAAGGACACTGAAGCTTTCTTT. This gives the protein CATARGGKDTEAFF.

V and J are TRBV27 and TRBJ1-6; TRBD1 aligns across 8 bases. From germline, CDR1 is MNHEY and CDR2 SMNVEV (reference sequence). The V segment lost 4 bases and the J segment 0 bases; nucleotides outside the gene matches: 5. This CDR3 region has 17 residues. CDR3 DNA sequence: TGTGCCAGCAGTTCCCGGACAGGGAGCTCCTATAATTCACCCCTCCACTTT. Amino acid sequence: CASSSRTGSSYNSPLHF.

This chain uses TRBV5-5 with TRBJ2-5; 7 positions match TRBD2. CDR1 and CDR2 (germline): SGHKS, YYEKEE (reference sequence). The CDR3 contains 19 residues. V dropped 3 bases and J dropped 2; count of bases not matched to a gene: 19. This CDR3 is CASSSSYRGVLLEQETQYF. The CDR3 DNA sequence: TGTGCCAGCAGCTCCTCTTATCGGGGGGTACTCTTAGAACAAGAGACCCAGTACTTC.

V gene TRBV5-1 combines with J gene TRBJ2-1; D call uncertain. Germline values: CDR1 SGHRS, CDR2 YFSETQ. The ends were cut back, 0 bases at V and 4 bases at J, with 11 bases in the middle. The CDR3 spans 15 residues. CDR3 DNA sequence: TGCGCCAGCAGCTTGGCACTAACAACGTACAATGAGCAGTTCTTC. Amino acids: CASSLALTTYNEQFF.

This chain joins TRBV9 and TRBJ1-1, with D possibly matching TRBD1 (5 bases). The CDR3 loop spans 16 amino acids. V was trimmed by 4 bases and J by 0 bases, leaving 16 bases between them. Germline V gene sequence: CDR1 SGDLS, CDR2 YYNGEE. The CDR3: CASSSGGGAMNTEAFF. CDR3 coding DNA: TGTGCCAGCAGCTCCGGGGGAGGGGCTATGAACACTGAAGCTTTCTTT. Based on the CDR3 plus reference TRBV9 and TRBJ1-1, the full variable domain is DSGVTQTPKHLITATGQRVTLRCSPRSGDLSVYWYQQSLDQGLQFLIQYYNGEERAKGNILERFSAQQFPDLHSELNLSSLELGDSALYFCASSSGGGAMNTEAFFGQGTRLTVV.

J is TRBJ1-4 and V is TRBV5-6; D might be TRBD1 (6 bases). This CDR3 has 13 amino acids. Trimming removed 4 bases at V and 6 bases at J, with 10 bases between. The V gene's germline CDR1 is SGHDT and CDR2 YYEEEE. For the CDR3, the DNA is TGTGCCAGCAGCCCAAGGACAGATGAAAAACTGTTTTTT. Translation gives CASSPRTDEKLFF.

This chain joins TRBV9 and TRBJ1-2, with D possibly TRBD1 on 5 matching bases. CDR3 length: 15 amino acids. V was clipped by 0 bases and J by 4 bases, with 13 bases between them. Germline V gene sequence: CDR1 SGDLS, CDR2 YYNGEE. CDR3 bases: TGTGCCAGCAGCGTAGCCGACCGGGGCCTCTATGGCTACACCTTC. Translated, it gives CASSVADRGLYGYTF.

V usage is TRBV12-5 and J usage is TRBJ1-1; D unresolved. Germline V CDR1 and CDR2: LGHNT, FRNRAP. The V end was cut by 1 base, the J end by 0 bases, with 12 bases between. This CDR3 comprises 16 residues. The chain's CDR3 is CASGLALSGMNTEAFF. CDR3 coding DNA: TGTGCTAGTGGTTTGGCCCTAAGTGGGATGAACACTGAAGCTTTCTTT.

The V gene is TRBV9, the J gene TRBJ2-1; 9 bases match TRBD2. The CDR3 is 15 residues long. V lost 4 bases and J lost 8; bases outside the gene matches: 10. In germline, CDR1 is SGDLS, CDR2 YYNGEE. The CDR3 loop reads CASSPRAGGVDEQFF. CDR3 in DNA: TGTGCCAGCAGCCCTCGAGCGGGAGGAGTGGATGAGCAGTTCTTC.

The CDR3 protein is CASSLVTGGDNQPQHF. The DNA for the CDR3 is TGTGCCAGCAGCTTAGTTACGGGGGGGGACAATCAGCCCCAGCATTTT. The chain couples TRBV7-9 to TRBJ1-5; perhaps TRBD1 as D (5 bases). Trimming left V 1 base short and J 3 bases short, with 13 bases between. Germline V lookup: CDR1 SEHNR, CDR2 FQNEAQ (reference sequence). The CDR3 is 16 amino acids. Full variable domain (missing parts from reference TRBV7-9 and TRBJ1-5): DTGVSQNPRHKITKRGQNVTFRCDPISEHNRLYWYRQTLGQGPEFLTYFQNEAQLEKSRLLSDRFSAERPKGSFSTLEIQRTEQGDSAMYLCASSLVTGGDNQPQHFGDGTRLSIL.

The J gene is TRBJ1-2, the V gene TRBV6-5; D unclear. Germline CDR1 and CDR2: MNHEY and SVGAGI. The CDR3 consists of 15 residues. V shed 0 bases and J shed 3 bases, with 11 bases lying between them. CDR3 nucleotides: TGTGCCAGCAGTTACTCGGGAAGGGAGGACTATGGCTACACCTTC. Its protein is CASSYSGREDYGYTF.

V gene TRBV11-2 combines with J gene TRBJ1-1, with D uncertain. Germline V gene data show CDR1 as SGHAT and CDR2 as FQNNGV. This CDR3 region has 14 residues. The V end lost 2 bases, the J end lost 2 bases, and 9 bases lay between the germline ends. For the CDR3, the DNA is TGTGCCAGCAGCTTACCCCGACATAACACTGAAGCTTTCTTT. Its protein product is CASSLPRHNTEAFF. Combining the CDR3 with reference TRBV11-2 and TRBJ1-1 gives the whole variable domain EAGVAQSPRYKIIEKRQSVAFWCNPISGHATLYWYQQILGQGPKLLIQFQNNGVVDDSQLPKDRFSAERLKGVDSTLKIQPAKLEDSAVYLCASSLPRHNTEAFFGQGTRLTVV.